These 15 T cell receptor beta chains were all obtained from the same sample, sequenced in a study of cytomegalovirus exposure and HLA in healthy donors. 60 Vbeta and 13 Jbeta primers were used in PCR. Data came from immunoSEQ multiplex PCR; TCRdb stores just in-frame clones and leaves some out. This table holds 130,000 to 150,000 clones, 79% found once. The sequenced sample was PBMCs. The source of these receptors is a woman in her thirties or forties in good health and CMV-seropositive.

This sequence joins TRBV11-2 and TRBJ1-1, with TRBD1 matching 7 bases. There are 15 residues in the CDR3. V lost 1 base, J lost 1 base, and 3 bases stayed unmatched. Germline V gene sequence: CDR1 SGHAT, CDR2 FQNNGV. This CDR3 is CASSLATGKNTEAFF. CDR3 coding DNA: TGTGCCAGCAGCTTAGCGACAGGGAAGAACACTGAAGCTTTCTTT.

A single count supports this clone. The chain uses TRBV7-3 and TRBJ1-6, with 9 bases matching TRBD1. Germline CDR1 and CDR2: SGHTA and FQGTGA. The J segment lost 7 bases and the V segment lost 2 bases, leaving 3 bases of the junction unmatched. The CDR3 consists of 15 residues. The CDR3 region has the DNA TGTGCCAGCAGCTTAGCGGGACAGGGAAATTCACCCCTCCACTTT. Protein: CASSLAGQGNSPLHF.

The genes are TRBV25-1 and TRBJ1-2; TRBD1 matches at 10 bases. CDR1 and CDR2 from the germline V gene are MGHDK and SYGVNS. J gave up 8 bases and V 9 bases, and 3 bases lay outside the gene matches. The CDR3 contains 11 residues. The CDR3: CASGTGVGYTF. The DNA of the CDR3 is TGTGCCAGTGGGACAGGGGTCGGCTACACCTTC.

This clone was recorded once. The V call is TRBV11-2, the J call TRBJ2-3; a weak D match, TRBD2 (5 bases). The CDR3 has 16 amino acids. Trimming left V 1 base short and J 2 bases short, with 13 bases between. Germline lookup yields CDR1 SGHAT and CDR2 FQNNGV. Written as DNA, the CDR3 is TGTGCCAGCAGCTTAGGGCTAGCCCCATACACAGATACGCAGTATTTT. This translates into CASSLGLAPYTDTQYF.

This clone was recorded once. The DNA for the CDR3 is TGTGCCAGCAGCCAAGAGCCTAGTATTTTCTACGAGCAGTACTTC. Translated: CASSQEPSIFYEQYF. The rearrangement uses TRBV14 and TRBJ2-7; D is undetermined. V shed 0 bases and J shed 3 bases, with 12 bases lying between them. CDR3 length: 15 amino acids. The V gene's germline CDR1 is SGHDN and CDR2 FVKESK. Full variable domain (rest looked up from reference TRBV14 and TRBJ2-7): EAGVTQFPSHSVIEKGQTVTLRCDPISGHDNLYWYRRVMGKEIKFLLHFVKESKQDESGMPNNRFLAERTGGTYSTLKVQPAELEDSGVYFCASSQEPSIFYEQYFGPGTRLTVT.

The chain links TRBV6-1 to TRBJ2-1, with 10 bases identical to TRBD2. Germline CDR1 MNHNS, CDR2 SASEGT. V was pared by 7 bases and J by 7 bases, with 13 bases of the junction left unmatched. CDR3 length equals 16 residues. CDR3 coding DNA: TGTGCCAGCAAAGAAGCGGGGGGGCAACCGAAAAATGAGCAGTTCTTC. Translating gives CASKEAGGQPKNEQFF.

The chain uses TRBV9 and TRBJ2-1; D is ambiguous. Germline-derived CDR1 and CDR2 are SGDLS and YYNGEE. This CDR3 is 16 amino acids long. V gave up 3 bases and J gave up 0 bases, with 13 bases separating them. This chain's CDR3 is CASSADSWSSYNEQFF. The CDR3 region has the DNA TGTGCCAGCAGCGCCGACTCGTGGAGCTCCTACAATGAGCAGTTCTTC.

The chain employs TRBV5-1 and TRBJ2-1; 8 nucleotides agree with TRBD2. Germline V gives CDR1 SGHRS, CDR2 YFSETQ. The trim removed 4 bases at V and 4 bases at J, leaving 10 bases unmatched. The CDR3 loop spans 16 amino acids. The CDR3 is CASSTGLSGGYNEQFF. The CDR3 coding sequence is TGCGCCAGCAGCACGGGACTAAGCGGGGGATACAATGAGCAGTTCTTC.

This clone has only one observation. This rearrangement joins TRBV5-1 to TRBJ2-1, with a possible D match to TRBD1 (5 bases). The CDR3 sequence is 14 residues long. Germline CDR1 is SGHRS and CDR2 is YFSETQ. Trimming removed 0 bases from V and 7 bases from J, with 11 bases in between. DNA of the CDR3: TGCGCCAGCAGCTTGGTTCAGGGCGGTAATGAGCAGTTCTTC. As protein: CASSLVQGGNEQFF.

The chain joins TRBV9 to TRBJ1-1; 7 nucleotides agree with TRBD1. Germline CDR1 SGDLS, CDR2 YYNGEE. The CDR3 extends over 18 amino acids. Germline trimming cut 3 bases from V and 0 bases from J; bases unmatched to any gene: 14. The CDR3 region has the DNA TGTGCCAGCAGCGGGAATCGGGACAGCAAAACCATGAACACTGAAGCTTTCTTT. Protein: CASSGNRDSKTMNTEAFF.

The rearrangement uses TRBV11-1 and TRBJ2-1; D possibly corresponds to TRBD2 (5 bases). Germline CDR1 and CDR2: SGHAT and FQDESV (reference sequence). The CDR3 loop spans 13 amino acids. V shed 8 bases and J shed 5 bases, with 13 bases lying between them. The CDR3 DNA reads TGTGCCAGCTCCTCAAGACTAAACAATGAGCAGTTCTTC. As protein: CASSSRLNNEQFF.

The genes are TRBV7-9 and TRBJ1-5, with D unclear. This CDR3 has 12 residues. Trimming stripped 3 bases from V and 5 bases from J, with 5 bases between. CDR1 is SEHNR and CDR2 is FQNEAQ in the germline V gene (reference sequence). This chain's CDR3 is CASSLRDQPQHF. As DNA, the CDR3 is TGTGCCAGCAGCTTGCGGGATCAGCCCCAGCATTTT.

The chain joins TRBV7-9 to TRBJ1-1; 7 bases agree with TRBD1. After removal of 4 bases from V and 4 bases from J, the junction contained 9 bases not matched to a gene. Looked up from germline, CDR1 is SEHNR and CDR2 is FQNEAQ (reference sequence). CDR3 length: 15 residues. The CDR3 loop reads CASSSPRQGPTEAFF. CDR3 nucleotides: TGTGCCAGCAGCTCCCCAAGACAGGGTCCCACTGAAGCTTTCTTT.

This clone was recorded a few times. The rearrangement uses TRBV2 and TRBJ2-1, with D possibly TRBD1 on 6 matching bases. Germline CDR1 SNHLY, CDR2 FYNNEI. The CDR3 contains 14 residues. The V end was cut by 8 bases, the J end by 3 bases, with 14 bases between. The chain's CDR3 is CASRYRAFYNEQFF. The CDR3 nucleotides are TGTGCCAGCCGCTACAGGGCTTTCTACAATGAGCAGTTCTTC.

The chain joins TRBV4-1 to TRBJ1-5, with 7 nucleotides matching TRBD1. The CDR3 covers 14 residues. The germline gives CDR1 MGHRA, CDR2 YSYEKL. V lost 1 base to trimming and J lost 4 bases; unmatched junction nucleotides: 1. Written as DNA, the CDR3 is TGCGCCAGCAGCCAAGGGGACAGTAATCAGCCCCAGCATTTT. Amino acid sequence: CASSQGDSNQPQHF.